The T cell receptor (beta chain) under discussion was sequenced for a study of cytomegalovirus exposure and HLA in healthy donors. Trimming at V came to 4 bases and at J to 2 bases, leaving 5 bases not matched to a gene. Germline values: CDR1 MNHEY, CDR2 SMNVEV (reference sequence). CDR3 length: 15 amino acids. Primers for the PCR totalled 60 Vbeta and 13 Jbeta. Some clones are missing from TCRdb's copy, which holds only in-frame ones; the method was immunoSEQ multiplex PCR. The sample contains approximately 170,000 clones, under 85% of which appear only once. This sequence was found in a middle-aged man in good health and CMV-seropositive. Sequencing was carried out using PBMCs. The rearrangement uses TRBV27 and TRBJ2-7; TRBD2 matches at 10 bases. The CDR3 DNA sequence: TGTGCCAGCAGTTATACTAGCGGGGAAACCTACGAGCAGTACTTC. Protein: CASSYTSGETYEQYF.